This TCR beta chain was identified during a study of PD-1 blockade in classical Hodgkin lymphoma. Overall study findings and caveats: Baseline TCR diversity was reportedly lower in newly diagnosed patients than in healthy donors. It was reported as lower still in relapsed/refractory patients.

Germline V CDR1 and CDR2: LNHDA, SQIVND (reference sequence). The CDR3 has 16 amino acids. Trimming removed 7 bases at V and 0 bases at J, with 17 bases between. The protocol was immunoSEQ multiplex PCR, while the TCRdb copy is restricted to in-frame clones and leaves out a portion. Of more than 90,000 clones in the sample, around 80% were seen once. Comments on this clone: Its antigen is unknown.

Time point noted: cycle 4 day 1 (C4D1), after 6 weeks of nivolumab. Every one of the patients relapsed after autologous stem cell transplantation (brentuximab vedotin exposure was variable). Patients showed best responses of complete response, partial response or progressive disease. This clonotype was sampled from a human donor with classical Hodgkin lymphoma. V usage is TRBV19 and J usage is TRBJ2-3, with no clear D. Sequenced here: peripheral blood mononuclear cells (PBMCs), sampled before the fourth cycle of nivolumab. CDR3 region: CASTLVVQPSTDTQYF. The CDR3 nucleotides read TGTGCCAGTACCTTGGTAGTACAGCCTAGCACAGATACGCAGTATTTT.